This TCR beta chain appears in the sequencing data of a study of cytomegalovirus exposure and HLA in healthy donors. This clone has a single count. The antigen is not known. 60 Vbeta and 13 Jbeta primers were used in PCR. Profiling relied on immunoSEQ multiplex PCR, and the TCRdb table lists in-frame clones only, not all of them. Of about 140,000 clones listed, about 85% are singletons. The CDR3 is made up of 15 amino acids. CDR1 is MNHEY and CDR2 is SVGAGI in the germline V gene. Trimming took 7 bases from V and 10 from J, leaving 25 bases between them. Overall study results and limits: A later analysis showed that HLA-associated TCR beta chains had undergone more clonal expansion than equally common others. An ancestry cluster, one associated with Asian ancestry, reportedly showed fewer N-insertions than the roughly 670-donor mean in a later analysis.

V gene TRBV6-5 combines with J gene TRBJ1-2, with D perhaps TRBD1 (6 bases). The sample taken for sequencing was PBMCs. This clonotype originated in a female donor in good health and CMV-seronegative. The DNA of the CDR3 is TGTGCCAGCACCCCTAACTGGGACACCAGGGGTATCTACACCTTC. Residues: CASTPNWDTRGIYTF.